These 10 T cell receptor beta chains were all obtained from the same sample, sequenced in a study of blood T cells in healthy people across ages. A second PCR, run for roughly 7 to 11 cycles, used a sample-barcoded 5' primer plus a J-beta primer mix. TCRdb redid the calling of the 5' RACE reads with MiXCR, one entry per CDR3 protein. The data hold fewer than 650,000 distinct CDR3 sequences, with roughly a quarter observed a single time. Separately, the same data were catalogued under a study of T cells of mothers and their children.

The sequenced material came from blood. The receptors derive from a boy aged 2 to 10 in good health.

The rearrangement joins TRBV4-1 to TRBJ2-5; D is undetermined. The DNA matches TRBJ2-7 better at its end, which makes the J call doubtful. CDR3 length: 13 residues. Germline loops: CDR1 MGHRA, CDR2 YSYEKL. CDR3 in amino acids: CASSQRASYEQYF. The CDR3 DNA is TGCGCCAGCAGCCAAAGGGCCTCCTACGAGCAGTACTTC.

The chain recombines TRBV15 with TRBJ2-1; tentatively, D is TRBD1 (5 bases). The assigned J gene may be wrong: the sequence end matches TRBJ2-7 better. The CDR3 runs 13 residues. Germline loops: CDR1 LNHNV, CDR2 YYDKDF (reference sequence). CDR3 sequence reads: CATSRGQGTEQYF. For the CDR3, the DNA is TGTGCCACCAGCAGGGGCCAGGGTACCGAGCAGTACTTC.

This clonotype was found a few times. The genes are TRBV10-2 and TRBJ2-2; no clear D gene. Trimming stripped 4 bases from V and 2 bases from J, with 5 bases between. Germline-derived CDR1 and CDR2 are WSHSY and SAAADI. This CDR3 comprises 13 residues. The DNA of the CDR3 is TGCGCCAGCAGTGCGACCAACACCGGGGAGCTGTTTTTT. Amino acid sequence: CASSATNTGELFF.

This clonotype has a single count. The V call is TRBV4-1, the J call TRBJ1-6, with D unresolved. The CDR3 contains 17 residues. V shed 1 base and J shed 5 bases, with 15 bases lying between them. Germline V lookup: CDR1 MGHRA, CDR2 YSYEKL. The DNA of the CDR3 is TGCGCCAGCAGCCAAGGCAAACGGTTTGACGATAATTCACCCCTCCACTTT. It specifies CASSQGKRFDDNSPLHF.

Only a few counts were recorded for this clonotype. The J gene is TRBJ1-1, the V gene TRBV29-1, with TRBD1 as a possible D gene (5 bases). Trimming removed 3 bases at V and 5 bases at J, with 7 bases between. Germline CDR1 reads SQVTM; CDR2 reads ANQGSEA. The CDR3 covers 11 residues. CDR3 sequence (DNA): TGCAGCGTTGACAGGGCGACTGAAGCTTTCTTT. Encoded protein: CSVDRATEAFF. Complete variable domain (other parts from reference TRBV29-1 and TRBJ1-1): SAVISQKPSRDICQRGTSLTIQCQVDSQVTMMFWYRQQPGQSLTLIATANQGSEATYESGFVIDKFPISRPNLTFSTLTVSNMSPEDSSIYLCSVDRATEAFFGQGTRLTVV.

This clonotype has only a few counts. This rearrangement joins TRBV10-2 to TRBJ2-1; TRBD2 agrees at 10 bases. V was pared by 7 bases and J by 7 bases, with 10 bases of the junction left unmatched. The CDR3 sequence is 15 residues long. The germline V gene encodes CDR1 WSHSY and CDR2 SAAADI. The CDR3 protein is CASTTPSGRLNEQFF. The CDR3, as DNA: TGCGCCAGCACCACGCCTAGCGGGAGATTGAATGAGCAGTTCTTC.

Regarding this clonotype: The junction shows a germline mismatch at one end, possibly a read error. CDR3: CASSNSGGSDAQYF. The CDR3, as DNA: TGTGCCAGCAGCAACTCGGGGGGGTCAGATGCGCAGTATTTT. The chain has TRBV25-1 and TRBJ2-3; 8 bases line up with TRBD2. Germline V CDR1 and CDR2: MGHDK, SYGVNS. The CDR3 sequence is 14 residues long.

This clonotype was counted a few times. J is TRBJ2-7 and V is TRBV7-2; D is possibly TRBD1 (6 bases). Germline values: CDR1 SGHTA, CDR2 FQGNSA. This CDR3 has 14 amino acids. Trimming removed 5 bases from V and 0 bases from J, with 11 bases in between. The CDR3 loop is CASSNDRTSYEQYF. CDR3 sequence (DNA): TGTGCCAGCAGCAACGACAGGACCTCCTACGAGCAGTACTTC.

J is TRBJ2-1 and V is TRBV11-2; 9 bases agree with TRBD1. The CDR3 is 15 amino acids. Unmatched junction bases numbered 7, after V lost 5 bases and J lost 5 bases. Germline loops: CDR1 SGHAT, CDR2 FQNNGV. CDR3 protein: CASSGNRGRNNEQFF. CDR3 coding DNA: TGTGCCAGCAGCGGAAACAGGGGGCGTAACAATGAGCAGTTCTTC.

This clonotype has more than one count but fewer than ten. CDR3 DNA sequence: TGTGCCAGCAGTTTAAGAGGTATCCCTGGAAACACCATATATTTT. This gives the protein CASSLRGIPGNTIYF. The chain carries TRBV12-3 or TRBV12-4 and TRBJ1-3; D ambiguous. The V end was cut by 2 bases, the J end by 2 bases, with 10 bases between. This CDR3 contains 15 residues.